This is a list of T cell receptor beta chains from one sample in a study of T-cell memory formation after mild COVID-19. TCRdb reanalysed the 5' RACE reads using MiXCR and keeps one entry per CDR3 protein. The sample contains about 300,000 distinct CDR3 sequences, approximately 19% of which appear only once. The sequenced sample was PBMCs or a T cell subset sorted from them (not recorded which). The receptor source for this set is a man aged 18-30 years who had mild COVID-19 (a few samples of this study predate the infection). Cell type and time point are not known. The CDR3 runs from the conserved cysteine through the conserved F or W. Fields, in order: V gene, CDR3 length, clone size, J gene, D gene, CDR3 DNA, CDR3 protein. The D gene is left open where the match is weak. Size is omitted from some rows. Given values are once, few, many or a class for expanded clones.

TRBV28	13	.	TRBJ1-3	.	TGTGCCAGCAGCACCGGACAGGGAAACACCATATATTTT	CASSTGQGNTIYF
TRBV4-2	15	few	TRBJ2-7	.	TGTGCCAGCAGCCCTAGCTTAATGTCCTCCTACGAGCAGTACTTC	CASSPSLMSSYEQYF
TRBV12-3/TRBV12-4	16	.	TRBJ2-2	.	TGTGCCAGCAGTTTGGGGGCCGGGAGGAACACCGGGGAGCTGTTTTTT	CASSLGAGRNTGELFF
TRBV12-3/TRBV12-4	15	few	TRBJ1-4	.	TGTGCCAGCAGCCCATCCCGGGGCCTAAATGAAAAACTGTTTTTT	CASSPSRGLNEKLFF
TRBV12-3/TRBV12-4	14	many	TRBJ1-4	.	TGTGCCAGCAGTTTGGGCAGGGTACGGGAAAAACTGTTTTTT	CASSLGRVREKLFF
TRBV10-1	12	few	TRBJ2-7	.	TGCGCCAGCAGTGAGGCAGGGGCCGAGCAGTACTTC	CASSEAGAEQYF
TRBV6-5	15	few	TRBJ1-3	.	TGTGCCAGCAGTTACCAGGGACTCTCTGGAAACACCATATATTTT	CASSYQGLSGNTIYF
TRBV19	12	.	TRBJ2-7	.	TGTGCCAGTAGTATGGGTAACTACGAGCAGTACTTC	CASSMGNYEQYF
TRBV5-1	19	few	TRBJ2-3	TRBD2	TGCGCCAGCAGCTTTGGTGAGGCTAGCGGGGGGTCAAACACAGATACGCAGTATTTT	CASSFGEASGGSNTDTQYF
TRBV4-2	16	few	TRBJ1-1	.	TGTGCCAGCAGCCCAAAGTCGCGGACGAAGAACACTGAAGCTTTCTTT	CASSPKSRTKNTEAFF
TRBV25-1	13	.	TRBJ2-5	.	TGTGCCAGCAGTGAATGGGGAGATGAGACCCAGTACTTC	CASSEWGDETQYF
TRBV4-1	16	few	TRBJ2-7	.	TGCGCCAGCAGCCTCTGGACCGGGCTAGTGGACGACGAGCAGTACTTC	CASSLWTGLVDDEQYF
TRBV2	12	few	TRBJ2-2	.	TGTGCCAGCCAGAAGTTCACCGGGGAGCTGTTTTTT	CASQKFTGELFF
TRBV29-1	13	.	TRBJ2-3	.	TGCAGCGTTCAGGGTTGGGGCACAGATACGCAGTATTTT	CSVQGWGTDTQYF
TRBV23-1	17	.	TRBJ1-4	TRBD1	TGCGCCAGCAGTCCCTATTCTGGGACAGGGGAAGTCGAAAAACTGTTTTTT	CASSPYSGTGEVEKLFF
TRBV7-9	13	.	TRBJ2-1	.	TGTGCCAGCAGCTTAGGTTCAGGGAATGAGCAGTTCTTC	CASSLGSGNEQFF
TRBV7-2	14	.	TRBJ2-1	.	TGTGCCAGCAGCCCCCCACGAGGGATGGTTGAGCAGTTCTTC	CASSPPRGMVEQFF
TRBV19	15	.	TRBJ1-5	.	TGTGCCAGTACCCCGCAGGAATATAGCAATCAGCCCCAGCATTTT	CASTPQEYSNQPQHF
TRBV29-1	14	.	TRBJ2-6	.	TGCAGCGCTACGGCAGGGATTGGGGCCAACGTCCTGACTTTC	CSATAGIGANVLTF
TRBV6-5	15	few	TRBJ2-7	.	TGTGCCAGCAGTAAGGGCGGGGACTGGCCCTACGAGCAGTACTTC	CASSKGGDWPYEQYF
TRBV20-1	13	few	TRBJ2-7	TRBD1	TGCAGTGCTGTCCGGGACAGATACTACGAGCAGTACTTC	CSAVRDRYYEQYF
TRBV30	15	.	TRBJ2-5	TRBD1	TGTGCCTGGAGTCCTAACCCGGGACAGGGGGTGACCCAGTACTTC	CAWSPNPGQGVTQYF
TRBV6-1	15	.	TRBJ1-1	TRBD1	TGTGCCAGCAGAGAAGGACAGGGGTGGAACACTGAAGCTTTCTTT	CASREGQGWNTEAFF
TRBV7-2	18	.	TRBJ2-3	TRBD2	TGTGCCAGCAGCTTGGAGACTAGCGGGGGGGCCTTGACAGATACGCAGTATTTT	CASSLETSGGALTDTQYF
TRBV12-3/TRBV12-4	15	.	TRBJ1-1	.	TGTGCCAGCAGTTTAGTTTACAGGGAGAACACTGAAGCTTTCTTT	CASSLVYRENTEAFF
TRBV12-3/TRBV12-4	14	many	TRBJ2-7	TRBD1	TGTGCCAGCAGCCCCGGGACAGGGGGAGACGAGCAGTACTTC	CASSPGTGGDEQYF
TRBV12-3/TRBV12-4	15	.	TRBJ2-2	TRBD1	TGTGCCAGCAGTTTAGAACAGGGGTGGACCGGGGAGCTGTTTTTT	CASSLEQGWTGELFF
TRBV12-3/TRBV12-4	14	few	TRBJ2-7	TRBD2	TGTGCCAGCAGTTTCGGGGGGGACGCCTACGAGCAGTACTTC	CASSFGGDAYEQYF
TRBV5-5	15	few	TRBJ2-7	TRBD1	TGTGCCAGCAGCTATGGACAGGGACCATCCTACGAGCAGTACTTC	CASSYGQGPSYEQYF
TRBV30	13	few	TRBJ2-5	.	TGTGCCTGGAGTGTACTGGGGGGAGAGACCCAGTACTTC	CAWSVLGGETQYF
TRBV5-1	15	.	TRBJ2-5	TRBD1	TGCGCCAGCAGCATCGAACAGGGGACGTCGGGGACCCAGTACTTC	CASSIEQGTSGTQYF
TRBV12-3/TRBV12-4	15	few	TRBJ2-5	TRBD2	TGTGCCAGCAGTTCTCCTAGCGGGGGGCAGGAGACCCAGTACTTC	CASSSPSGGQETQYF
TRBV12-3/TRBV12-4	18	.	TRBJ2-3	TRBD1	TGTGCCAGCTCCGATGGGACAGGGGGCTCGCCTAGCACAGATACGCAGTATTTT	CASSDGTGGSPSTDTQYF
TRBV20-1	12	.	TRBJ2-4	.	TGCAGTGCTCAGCAGGGGACGGACATTCAGTACTTC	CSAQQGTDIQYF
TRBV6-1	14	.	TRBJ2-7	.	TGTGCCAGCAGTGAAGCATCCAGGAGCGACGAGCAGTACTTC	CASSEASRSDEQYF
TRBV7-3	14	.	TRBJ2-5	.	TGTGCCAGCAGCTTATACCAGGGAACAGAGACCCAGTACTTC	CASSLYQGTETQYF
TRBV2	12	.	TRBJ1-1	.	TGTGCCAGCAGGACCTCGGGAACTGAAGCTTTCTTT	CASRTSGTEAFF
TRBV5-1	16	few	TRBJ1-1	.	TGCGCCAGCAGCAACAAGAGGGACGGCCGATTGTCTGAAGCTTTCTTT	CASSNKRDGRLSEAFF
TRBV6-5	16	.	TRBJ2-3	TRBD2	TGTGCCAGCAGTAAGAGCCCGACTAGCGTCGCAGATACGCAGTATTTT	CASSKSPTSVADTQYF
TRBV6-5	12	.	TRBJ2-3	.	TGTGCCAGCAGTCGCGGTCAGGATACGCAGTATTTT	CASSRGQDTQYF
TRBV24-1	13	few	TRBJ2-3	TRBD1	TGTGCCACCAGGGACAGGGACACAGATACGCAGTATTTT	CATRDRDTDTQYF
TRBV9	17	.	TRBJ2-3	.	TGTGCCAGCAGCGTGACCGGGGTAGACTCTAGCACAGATACGCAGTATTTT	CASSVTGVDSSTDTQYF
TRBV5-1	14	few	TRBJ2-1	.	TGCGCCAGCAGTTTCTTACAGGGATCGAGTGAGCAGTTCTTC	CASSFLQGSSEQFF
TRBV2	13	few	TRBJ2-5	TRBD1	TGTGCCAGCAGTGTCGGGACAGGGGGTGACCAGTACTTC	CASSVGTGGDQYF
TRBV28	10	.	TRBJ1-2	.	TGTGCCAGCAGTCGCGTGGGCTACACCTTC	CASSRVGYTF
TRBV25-1	15	.	TRBJ1-1	TRBD1	TGTGCCAGCAGTGACTCAAGGACAGGGGCGACTGAAGCTTTCTTT	CASSDSRTGATEAFF
TRBV7-8	15	.	TRBJ1-6	TRBD1	TGTGCCAGCAGCGCCCAGGGGGCAGTTAATTCACCCCTCCACTTT	CASSAQGAVNSPLHF
TRBV7-9	15	.	TRBJ2-3	.	TGTGCCAGCAGCTCCACCGACGGGAGCACAGATACGCAGTATTTT	CASSSTDGSTDTQYF
TRBV24-1	12	.	TRBJ2-1	.	TGTGCCACCAGTGATTTTGGCACTGAGCAGTTCTTC	CATSDFGTEQFF
TRBV6-5	18	.	TRBJ1-4	.	TGTGCCAGCAGTTACTCCGTGACAGCCATTGCAACTAATGAAAAACTGTTTTTT	CASSYSVTAIATNEKLFF
TRBV5-1	15	.	TRBJ2-5	TRBD1	TGCGCCAGCAGCTGGGGGACAGGGGGCACGGAGACCCAGTACTTC	CASSWGTGGTETQYF
TRBV6-5	14	.	TRBJ2-2	.	TGTGCCAGCCTGTCTTTAGCTAACACCGGGGAGCTGTTTTTT	CASLSLANTGELFF
TRBV20-1	12	few	TRBJ2-1	TRBD2	TGCAGCTCCAAAATCGGGGGGAATGAGCAGTTCTTC	CSSKIGGNEQFF
TRBV5-1	14	many	TRBJ2-4	TRBD1	TGCGCCAGCAGCTTAAGGACAGGGGAAAACATTCAGTACTTC	CASSLRTGENIQYF
TRBV6-2/TRBV6-3	14	few	TRBJ1-5	.	TGTGCCAGACATGACAGGACTAGCAATCAGCCCCAGCATTTT	CARHDRTSNQPQHF
TRBV7-2	13	.	TRBJ1-4	.	TGTGCCAGCTCACGGGGCCCCAATGAAAAACTGTTTTTT	CASSRGPNEKLFF
TRBV11-2	17	few	TRBJ2-3	TRBD2	TGTGCCAGCAGCTTAAGCGGGACTCGAATGTCGGCAGATACGCAGTATTTT	CASSLSGTRMSADTQYF
TRBV7-2	15	.	TRBJ1-2	.	TGTGCCAGCAGCCTGGCAAGGGCCCCTAAAGGCGGCTACACCTTC	CASSLARAPKGGYTF
TRBV12-3/TRBV12-4	16	.	TRBJ2-6	.	TGTGCCAGCAGACGAACCCAGGGTAGTGGGGCCAACGTCCTGACTTTC	CASRRTQGSGANVLTF